A single sample is the source of the 6 T cell receptor beta chains below, sequenced in a study of blood T cell repertoires in COVID-19. Assay: immunoSEQ multiplex PCR; the TCRdb copy retains only in-frame clones and omits some. Here the sample spans some 110,000 clones, roughly four fifths being singletons. Sequencing input: peripheral blood. The receptor set was obtained from a man aged 55 to 69 with acute or convalescent COVID-19.

In DNA, the CDR3 is TGCGCCAGTTCACGGACAGGGATGGTTGGAAACACCATATATTTT. This sequence encodes CASSRTGMVGNTIYF. The V and J genes are TRBV5-1 and TRBJ1-3; 8 bases line up with TRBD1. CDR1 is SGHRS, CDR2 YFSETQ, per germline. J lost 3 bases, V lost 8 bases, and 10 bases had no gene match. This CDR3 spans 15 amino acids.

The chain couples TRBV5-4 to TRBJ2-7, with 7 bases fitting TRBD1. After removal of 0 bases from V and 3 bases from J, the junction contained 6 bases not matched to a gene. Germline CDR1 SGHNT, CDR2 YYREEE (reference sequence). The CDR3 has 15 amino acids. The CDR3 sequence is CASSLAGTGVYEQYF. The CDR3 coding sequence is TGTGCCAGCAGCTTGGCAGGTACAGGGGTCTACGAGCAGTACTTC.

This clone was seen only once. The chain links TRBV12-3 or TRBV12-4 to TRBJ1-1; 7 nucleotides agree with TRBD1. J was trimmed by 1 base and V by 7 bases; bases with no gene match: 3. This CDR3 spans 13 amino acids. This chain's CDR3 is CASKTGWNTEAFF. Written as DNA, the CDR3 is TGTGCCAGCAAGACAGGGTGGAACACTGAAGCTTTCTTT.

The chain links TRBV7-2 to TRBJ2-1; TRBD2 matches 7 bases. Germline values: CDR1 SGHTA, CDR2 FQGNSA. Trimming at V came to 6 bases and at J to 0 bases, leaving 5 bases not matched to a gene. The CDR3 covers 15 residues. In nucleotides, the CDR3 is TGTGCCAGCAGAGTAGCGGGTTCCTCCTACAATGAGCAGTTCTTC. Protein product: CASRVAGSSYNEQFF. Full variable domain (remainder filled in from reference TRBV7-2 and TRBJ2-1): GAGVSQSPSNKVTEKGKDVELRCDPISGHTALYWYRQSLGQGLEFLIYFQGNSAPDKSGLPSDRFSAERTGGSVSTLTIQRTQQEDSAVYLCASRVAGSSYNEQFFGPGTRLTVL.

This clone has only a few counts. Germline is not matched at one junction end, which may reflect a read error. The chain links TRBV29-1 to TRBJ2-1; TRBD1 matches 10 bases. The CDR3 consists of 14 residues. From germline, CDR1 is SQVTM and CDR2 ANQGSEA. Here the CDR3 DNA reads TGCAGCGCTGAACGGGACAGGGGACCCGATGAGCAGTTCTTC. Translating gives CSAERDRGPDEQFF.

V gene TRBV6-5 combines with J gene TRBJ2-1; 10 bases line up with TRBD2. The V gene end was trimmed by 4 bases and the J gene end by 4 bases; junction bases not matched to a gene: 4. Germline loops: CDR1 MNHEY, CDR2 SVGAGI. The CDR3 consists of 15 residues. In DNA form, the CDR3 reads TGTGCCAGCAGTTCGACTAGCGGGCCATACAATGAGCAGTTCTTC. Translating it yields CASSSTSGPYNEQFF.